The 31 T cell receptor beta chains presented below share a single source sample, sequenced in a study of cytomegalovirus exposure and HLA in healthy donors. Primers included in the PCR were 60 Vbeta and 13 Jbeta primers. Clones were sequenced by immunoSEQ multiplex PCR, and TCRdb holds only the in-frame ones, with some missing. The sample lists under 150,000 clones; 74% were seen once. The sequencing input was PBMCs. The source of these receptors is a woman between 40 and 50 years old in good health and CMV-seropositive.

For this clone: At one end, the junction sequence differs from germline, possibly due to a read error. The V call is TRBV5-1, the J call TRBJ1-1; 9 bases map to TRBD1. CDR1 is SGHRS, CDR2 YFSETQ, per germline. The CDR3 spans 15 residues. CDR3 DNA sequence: TGCGCCAGCAGATTGGCCCGGGGACAGGGCACTGAAGCTTTCTTT. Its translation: CASRLARGQGTEAFF.

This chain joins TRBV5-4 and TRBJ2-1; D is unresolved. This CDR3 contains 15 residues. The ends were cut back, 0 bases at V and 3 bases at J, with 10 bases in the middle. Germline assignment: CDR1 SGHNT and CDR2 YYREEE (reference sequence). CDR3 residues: CASSLGPENYNEQFF. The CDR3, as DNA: TGTGCCAGCAGCTTGGGCCCAGAAAACTACAATGAGCAGTTCTTC.

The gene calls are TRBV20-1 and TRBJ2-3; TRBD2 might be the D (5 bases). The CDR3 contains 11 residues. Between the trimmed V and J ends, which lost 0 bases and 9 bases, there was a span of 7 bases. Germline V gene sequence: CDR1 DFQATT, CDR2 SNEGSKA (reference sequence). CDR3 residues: CSARDRETQYF. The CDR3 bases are TGCAGTGCTAGAGATCGGGAAACGCAGTATTTT.

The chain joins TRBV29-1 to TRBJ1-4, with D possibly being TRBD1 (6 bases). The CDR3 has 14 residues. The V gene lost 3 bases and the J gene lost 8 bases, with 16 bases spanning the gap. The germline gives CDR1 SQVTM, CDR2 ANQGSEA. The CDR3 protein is CSVDGGSWTEKLFF. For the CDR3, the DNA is TGCAGCGTTGATGGGGGCAGCTGGACGGAAAAACTGTTTTTT.

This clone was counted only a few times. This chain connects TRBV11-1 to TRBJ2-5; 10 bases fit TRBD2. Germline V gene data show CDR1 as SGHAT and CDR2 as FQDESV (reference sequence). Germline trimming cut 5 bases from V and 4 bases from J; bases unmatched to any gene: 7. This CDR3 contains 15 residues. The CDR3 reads CASSQRTSGTETQYF. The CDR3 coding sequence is TGTGCCAGCAGCCAGAGGACTAGCGGAACAGAGACCCAGTACTTC. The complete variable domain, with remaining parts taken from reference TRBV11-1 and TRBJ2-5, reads EAEVAQSPRYKITEKSQAVAFWCDPISGHATLYWYRQILGQGPELLVQFQDESVVDDSQLPKDRFSAERLKGVDSTLKIQPAELGDSAMYLCASSQRTSGTETQYFGPGTRLLVL.

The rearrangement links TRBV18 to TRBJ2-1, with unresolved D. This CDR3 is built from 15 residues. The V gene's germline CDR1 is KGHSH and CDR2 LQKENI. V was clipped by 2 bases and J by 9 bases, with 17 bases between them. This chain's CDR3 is CASSPASQGVSEQFF. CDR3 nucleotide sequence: TGTGCCAGCTCACCAGCTTCCCAAGGAGTTAGTGAGCAGTTCTTC.

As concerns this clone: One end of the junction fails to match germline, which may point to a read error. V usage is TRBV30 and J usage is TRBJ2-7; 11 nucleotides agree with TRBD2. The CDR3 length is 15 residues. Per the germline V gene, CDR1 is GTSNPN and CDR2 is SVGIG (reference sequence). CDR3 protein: CAWSPGLAVLYEQCF. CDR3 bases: TGTGCCTGGAGTCCGGGACTAGCGGTCCTTTACGAGCAGTGCTTC.

In DNA, the CDR3 is TGTGCCAGCTGCCCCCTGCCGGGGTACCAAGAGACCCAGTACTTC. Protein: CASCPLPGYQETQYF. This chain joins TRBV6-5 and TRBJ2-5, with D maybe TRBD2 (5 bases). Trimming cost V 8 bases and J 0 bases, with 16 bases left between them. In germline, CDR1 is MNHEY, CDR2 SVGAGI. This CDR3 contains 15 residues.

The CDR3 region is CASSRRPGQGEETQYF. CDR3 coding DNA: TGCGCCAGCAGCCGTCGACCGGGACAGGGGGAAGAGACCCAGTACTTC. The rearrangement links TRBV4-1 to TRBJ2-5, with 11 bases lining up with TRBD1. V shed 4 bases, J shed 3 bases, and the junction held 7 bases outside the gene matches. Germline-derived CDR1 and CDR2 are MGHRA and YSYEKL. This CDR3 is built from 16 residues.

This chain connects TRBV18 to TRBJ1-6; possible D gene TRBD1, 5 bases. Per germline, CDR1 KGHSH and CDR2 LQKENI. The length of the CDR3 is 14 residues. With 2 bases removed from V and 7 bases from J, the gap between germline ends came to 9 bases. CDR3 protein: CASSPETANSPLHF. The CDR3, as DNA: TGTGCCAGCTCACCAGAGACAGCAAATTCACCCCTCCACTTT.

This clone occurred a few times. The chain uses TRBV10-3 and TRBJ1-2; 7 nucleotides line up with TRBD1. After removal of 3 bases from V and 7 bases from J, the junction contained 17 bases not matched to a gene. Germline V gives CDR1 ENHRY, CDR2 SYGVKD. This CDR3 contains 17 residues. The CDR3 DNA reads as TGTGCCATCAGTGACCCGACCTCTACAGGGGAAGCGGGTGGCTACACCTTC. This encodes CAISDPTSTGEAGGYTF.

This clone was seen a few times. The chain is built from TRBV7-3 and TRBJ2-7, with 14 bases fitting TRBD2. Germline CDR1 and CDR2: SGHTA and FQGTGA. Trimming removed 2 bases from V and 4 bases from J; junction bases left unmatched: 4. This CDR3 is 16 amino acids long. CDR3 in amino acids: CASSLGGLAGEYEQYF. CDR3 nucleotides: TGTGCCAGCAGCTTAGGGGGACTAGCGGGAGAATACGAGCAGTACTTC.

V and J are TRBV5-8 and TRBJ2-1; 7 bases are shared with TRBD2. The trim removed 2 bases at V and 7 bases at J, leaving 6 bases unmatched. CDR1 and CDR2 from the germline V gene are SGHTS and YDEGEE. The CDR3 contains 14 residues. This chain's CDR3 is CASSFPSAGNEQFF. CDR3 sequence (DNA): TGTGCCAGCAGCTTTCCGTCAGCGGGAAATGAGCAGTTCTTC.

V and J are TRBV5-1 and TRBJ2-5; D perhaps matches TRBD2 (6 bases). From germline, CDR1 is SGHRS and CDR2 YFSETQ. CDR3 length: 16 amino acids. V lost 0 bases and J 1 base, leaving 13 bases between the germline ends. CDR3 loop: CASSLGSAGTQETQYF. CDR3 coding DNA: TGCGCCAGCAGCTTGGGGTCGGCGGGGACCCAAGAGACCCAGTACTTC.

CDR3 sequence: CASKRRTGEGETQYF. The CDR3 DNA reads TGTGCCAGCAAGAGGAGGACAGGGGAGGGGGAGACCCAGTACTTC. This rearrangement joins TRBV7-3 to TRBJ2-5, with TRBD1 identical over 9 bases. This CDR3 is 15 amino acids long. Per germline, CDR1 SGHTA and CDR2 FQGTGA. With 7 bases clipped from V and 5 bases from J, the junction kept 11 bases outside the gene matches.

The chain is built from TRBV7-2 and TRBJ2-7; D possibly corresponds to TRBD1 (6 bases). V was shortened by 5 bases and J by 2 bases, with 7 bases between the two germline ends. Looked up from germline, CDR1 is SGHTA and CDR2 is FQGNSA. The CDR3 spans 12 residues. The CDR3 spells CASSRQAYEQYF. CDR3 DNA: TGTGCCAGCAGCCGACAGGCCTACGAGCAGTACTTC.

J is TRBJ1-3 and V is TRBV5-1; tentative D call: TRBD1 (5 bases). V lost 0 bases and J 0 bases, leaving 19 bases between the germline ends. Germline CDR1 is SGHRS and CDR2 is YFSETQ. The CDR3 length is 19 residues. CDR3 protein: CASSLAGVWGSNSGNTIYF. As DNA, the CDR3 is TGCGCCAGCAGCTTGGCGGGGGTGTGGGGCAGCAACTCTGGAAACACCATATATTTT.

CDR3 coding DNA: TGTGCCAGCAGCGTCGACATCGGGACAGGGGGCTACGAGCAGTACTTC. Its protein is CASSVDIGTGGYEQYF. The chain employs TRBV9 and TRBJ2-7; 11 nucleotides align to TRBD1. The germline V gene encodes CDR1 SGDLS and CDR2 YYNGEE. J gave up 3 bases and V 2 bases, and 7 bases lay outside the gene matches. This CDR3 is 16 amino acids long.

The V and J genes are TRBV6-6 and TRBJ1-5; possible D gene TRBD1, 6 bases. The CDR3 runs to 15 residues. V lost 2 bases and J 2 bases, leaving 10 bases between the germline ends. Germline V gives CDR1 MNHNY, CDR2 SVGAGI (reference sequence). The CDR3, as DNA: TGTGCCAGCAGTTACACAGGGTCCGGCAATCAGCCCCAGCATTTT. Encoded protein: CASSYTGSGNQPQHF.

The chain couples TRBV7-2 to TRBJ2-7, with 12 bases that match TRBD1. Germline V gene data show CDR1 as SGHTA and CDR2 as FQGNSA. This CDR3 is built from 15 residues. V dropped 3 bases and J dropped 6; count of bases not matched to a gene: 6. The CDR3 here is CASSFTGTGGVEQYF. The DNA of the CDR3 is TGTGCCAGCAGCTTTACCGGGACAGGGGGCGTCGAGCAGTACTTC.

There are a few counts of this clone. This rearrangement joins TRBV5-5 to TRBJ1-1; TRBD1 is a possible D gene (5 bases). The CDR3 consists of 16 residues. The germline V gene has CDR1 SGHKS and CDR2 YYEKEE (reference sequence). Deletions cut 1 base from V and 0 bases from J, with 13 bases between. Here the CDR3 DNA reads TGTGCCAGCAGCTTGTTTCAGGGATCGATGAACACTGAAGCTTTCTTT. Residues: CASSLFQGSMNTEAFF.

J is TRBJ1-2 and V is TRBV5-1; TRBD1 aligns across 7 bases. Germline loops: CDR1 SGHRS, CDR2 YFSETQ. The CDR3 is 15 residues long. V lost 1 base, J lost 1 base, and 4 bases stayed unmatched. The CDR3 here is CASSLLGQYNYGYTF. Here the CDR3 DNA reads TGCGCCAGCAGCTTGCTGGGACAGTATAACTATGGCTACACCTTC.

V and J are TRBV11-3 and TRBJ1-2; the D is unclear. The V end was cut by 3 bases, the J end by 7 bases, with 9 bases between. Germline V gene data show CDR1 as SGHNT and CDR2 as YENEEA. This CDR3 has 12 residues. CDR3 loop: CASSFNGVGYTF. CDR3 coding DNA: TGTGCCAGCAGCTTCAACGGGGTTGGCTACACCTTC.

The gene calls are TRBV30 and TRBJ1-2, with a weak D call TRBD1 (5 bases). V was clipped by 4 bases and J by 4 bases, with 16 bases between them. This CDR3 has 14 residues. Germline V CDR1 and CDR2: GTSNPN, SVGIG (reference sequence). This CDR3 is CAWTPLQGPYGYTF. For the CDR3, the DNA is TGTGCCTGGACTCCCCTTCAGGGTCCCTATGGCTACACCTTC. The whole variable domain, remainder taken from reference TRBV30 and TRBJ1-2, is SQTIHQWPATLVQPVGSPLSLECTVEGTSNPNLYWYRQAAGRGLQLLFYSVGIGQISSEVPQNLSASRPQDRQFILSSKKLLLSDSGFYLCAWTPLQGPYGYTFGSGTRLTVV.

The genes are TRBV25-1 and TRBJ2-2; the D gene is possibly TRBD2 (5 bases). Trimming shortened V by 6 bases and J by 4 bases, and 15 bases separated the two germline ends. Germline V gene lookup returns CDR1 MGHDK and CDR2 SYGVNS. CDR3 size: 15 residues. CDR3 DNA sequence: TGTGCCAGCAGGGGCTGGGGAGTTGTCACCGGGGAGCTGTTTTTT. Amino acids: CASRGWGVVTGELFF.

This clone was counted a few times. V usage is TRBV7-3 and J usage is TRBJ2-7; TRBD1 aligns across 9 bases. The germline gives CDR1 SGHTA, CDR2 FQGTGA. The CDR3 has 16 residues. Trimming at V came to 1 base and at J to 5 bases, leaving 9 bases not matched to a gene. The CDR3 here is CASSLNAGTGPHEQYF. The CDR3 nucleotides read TGTGCCAGCAGCTTAAACGCCGGGACAGGGCCCCACGAGCAGTACTTC.

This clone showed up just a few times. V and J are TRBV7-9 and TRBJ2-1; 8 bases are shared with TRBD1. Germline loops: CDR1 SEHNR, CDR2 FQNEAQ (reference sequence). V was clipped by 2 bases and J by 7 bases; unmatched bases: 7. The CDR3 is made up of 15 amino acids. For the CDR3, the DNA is TGTGCCAGCAGCTTACGGCAGGGGGCCAGTAATGAGCAGTTCTTC. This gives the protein CASSLRQGASNEQFF.

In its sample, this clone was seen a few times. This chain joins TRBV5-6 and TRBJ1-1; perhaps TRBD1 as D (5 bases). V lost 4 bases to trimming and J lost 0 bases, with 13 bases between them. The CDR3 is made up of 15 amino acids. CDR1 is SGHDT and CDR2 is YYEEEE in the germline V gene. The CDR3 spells CASSGRGDMNTEAFF. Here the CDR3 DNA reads TGTGCCAGCAGCGGGCGGGGGGATATGAACACTGAAGCTTTCTTT.

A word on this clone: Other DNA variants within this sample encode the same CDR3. The CDR3 sequence is CASSLSGVDTEAFF. The DNA for the CDR3 is TGCGCCAGCAGCTTGTCAGGGGTTGACACTGAAGCTTTCTTT. J is TRBJ1-1 and V is TRBV5-1; possible D gene TRBD1, 6 bases. The CDR3 sequence is 14 residues long. V was clipped by 1 base and J by 3 bases, with 10 bases between them. Germline V CDR1 and CDR2: SGHRS, YFSETQ.

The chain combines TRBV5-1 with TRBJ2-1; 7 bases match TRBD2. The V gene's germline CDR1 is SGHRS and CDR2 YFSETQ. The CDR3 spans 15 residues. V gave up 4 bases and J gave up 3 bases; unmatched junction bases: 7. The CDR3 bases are TGCGCCAGCAGCGGATCAGCGGGGCTCTACAATGAGCAGTTCTTC. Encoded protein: CASSGSAGLYNEQFF.

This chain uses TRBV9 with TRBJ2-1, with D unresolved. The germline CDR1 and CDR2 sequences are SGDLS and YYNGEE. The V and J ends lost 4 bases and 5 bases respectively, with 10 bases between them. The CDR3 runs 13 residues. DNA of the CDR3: TGTGCCAGCAGCCCCCGCGGTGACAATGAGCAGTTCTTC. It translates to CASSPRGDNEQFF.